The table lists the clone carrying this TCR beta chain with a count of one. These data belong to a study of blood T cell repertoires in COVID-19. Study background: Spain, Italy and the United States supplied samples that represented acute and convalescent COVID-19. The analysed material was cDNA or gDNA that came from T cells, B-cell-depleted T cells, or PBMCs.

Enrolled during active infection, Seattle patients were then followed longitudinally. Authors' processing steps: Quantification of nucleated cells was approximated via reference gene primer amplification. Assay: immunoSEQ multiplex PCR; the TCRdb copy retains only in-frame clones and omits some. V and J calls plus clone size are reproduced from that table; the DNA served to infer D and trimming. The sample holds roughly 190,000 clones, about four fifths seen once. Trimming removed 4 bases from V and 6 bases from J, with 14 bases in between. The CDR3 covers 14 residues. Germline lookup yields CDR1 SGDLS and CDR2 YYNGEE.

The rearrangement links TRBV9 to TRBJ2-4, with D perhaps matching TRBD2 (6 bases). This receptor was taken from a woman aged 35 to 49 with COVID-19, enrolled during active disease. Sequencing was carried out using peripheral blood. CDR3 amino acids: CASSSPGTANIQYF. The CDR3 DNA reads TGTGCCAGCAGCTCACCCGGGACTGCAAACATTCAGTACTTC.